The 20 T cell receptor beta chains below were found in one sample sequenced in a study of T cell repertoires in cytomegalovirus infection. One entry per CDR3 protein, called by TCRdb with MiXCR from the reads. Found here are fewer than 1,000,000 distinct CDR3 sequences, under 40% of them singletons; the top ten hold 13%. Their cognate antigens are unknown. This specimen was cultured CD8+ T cells from PBMCs, taken from culture after CMV antigen stimulation. Receptors were obtained from a human donor in good health (CMV status not recorded). Some clones in this sample may be carry-over from other donors' samples.

A remark on this clonotype: At one end the junction does not follow the germline gene, possibly because of a read error. The rearrangement links TRBV27 to TRBJ1-5; TRBD1 matches at 7 bases. This CDR3 comprises 18 residues. CDR1 is MNHEY, CDR2 SMNVEV, per germline (reference sequence). The DNA of the CDR3 is TGTGCCAGCAGTCCCTACTATACAGGGGACCTTAGCAATCAGCCCCGGCATTTT. This encodes CASSPYYTGDLSNQPRHF.

Points on this clonotype: The junction shows a germline mismatch at one end, possibly a read error. The CDR3 DNA reads as TGTGCCGGCAGCTTGGATGATTATTCTGGCGGAAAACTGTTTTTT. Translating gives CAGSLDDYSGGKLFF. This chain connects TRBV5-6 to TRBJ1-4; D not certain. The length of the CDR3 is 15 residues. The germline CDR1 and CDR2 sequences are SGHDT and YYEEEE. The complete variable domain, with remaining parts taken from reference TRBV5-6 and TRBJ1-4, reads DAGVTQSPTHLIKTRGQQVTLRCSPKSGHDTVSWYQQALGQGPQFIFQYYEEEERQRGNFPDRFSGHQFPNYSSELNVNALLLGDSALYLCAGSLDDYSGGKLFFGSGTQLSVL.

V and J are TRBV5-5 and TRBJ1-6; no definite D call. V shed 6 bases and J shed 3 bases, with 7 bases lying between them. The CDR3 extends over 13 amino acids. The V gene's germline CDR1 is SGHKS and CDR2 YYEKEE (reference sequence). The CDR3 reads CASTPDYNSPLHF. The CDR3 region has the DNA TGTGCCAGCACCCCCGACTATAATTCACCCCTCCACTTT.

About this clonotype itself: A much larger clone sits a single nucleotide away, making a read error possible. The chain recombines TRBV27 with TRBJ2-1; the D gene is possibly TRBD1 (6 bases). Trimming left V 6 bases short and J 0 bases short, with 12 bases between. The germline V gene encodes CDR1 MNHEY and CDR2 SMNVEV (reference sequence). The CDR3 contains 15 residues. In nucleotides, the CDR3 is TGTGCCAGCAGGCGACAGGCGAGCTCCTACAATGAGCAGTTCTTC. This encodes CASRRQASSYNEQFF.

This clonotype has a handful of counts. The genes are TRBV12-3 or TRBV12-4 and TRBJ1-2, with 9 bases matching TRBD1. Trimming at V came to 6 bases and at J to 5 bases, leaving 10 bases not matched to a gene. CDR3 size: 15 residues. CDR3 residues: CASSNPDRGEYGYTF. The DNA for the CDR3 is TGTGCCAGCAGCAACCCCGACAGGGGGGAATATGGCTACACCTTC.

For this clonotype: No conserved phenylalanine or tryptophan ends this CDR3, so it is likely a read error. J is TRBJ2-7 and V is TRBV7-3, with 8 bases fitting TRBD1. The CDR3 length is 16 residues. CDR1 and CDR2 from the germline V gene are SGHTA and FQGTGA. The V and J ends lost 3 bases and 0 bases, in that order; junction bases with no gene match: 7. The CDR3: CASSLTGVGSSYEQYS. As DNA, the CDR3 is TGTGCCAGCAGCTTGACAGGGGTGGGAAGCTCCTACGAGCAGTACTCC.

V is TRBV6-2 or TRBV6-3 and J is TRBJ1-1; a weak D match, TRBD1 (5 bases). The CDR3 has 12 residues. The germline gives CDR1 MNHEY, CDR2 SVGEGT. V was pared by 1 base and J by 8 bases, with 8 bases between. In nucleotides, the CDR3 is TGTGCCAGCAGTTACTGGGGCGAGGAAGCTTTCTTT. Translated, it gives CASSYWGEEAFF.

There are many counts of this clonotype. The CDR3 nucleotides are TGTGCCAGCAGCTTATTCTGGGACAGCTACAATCAGCCCCAGCATTTT. Translation gives CASSLFWDSYNQPQHF. V gene TRBV7-2 combines with J gene TRBJ1-5; 7 nucleotides align to TRBD1. The CDR3 is 16 residues long. Germline values: CDR1 SGHTA, CDR2 FQGNSA. Unmatched junction bases numbered 7, after V lost 2 bases and J lost 3 bases.

The chain has TRBV7-9 and TRBJ2-7; D unclear. This CDR3 spans 11 amino acids. Germline loops: CDR1 SEHNR, CDR2 FQNEAQ (reference sequence). V lost 4 bases, J lost 4 bases, and 5 bases lay in between. The CDR3: CASSSVYEQYV. The DNA for the CDR3 is TGTGCCAGCAGCTCTGTATACGAGCAGTACGTC.

This clonotype came up a few times. The chain combines TRBV2 with TRBJ1-5; 8 bases line up with TRBD1. V dropped 8 bases and J dropped 5; count of bases not matched to a gene: 8. The CDR3 covers 14 residues. In germline, CDR1 is SNHLY, CDR2 FYNNEI. The CDR3 bases are TGTGCCAGCTGGACAGGGATAACTTATCAGCCCCAGCATTTT. This encodes CASWTGITYQPQHF. The variable domain in full, completed from reference TRBV2 and TRBJ1-5, reads EPEVTQTPSHQVTQMGQEVILRCVPISNHLYFYWYRQILGQKVEFLVSFYNNEISEKSEIFDDQFSVERPDGSNFTLKIRSTKLEDSAMYFCASWTGITYQPQHFGDGTRLSIL.

The sample holds many counts of this clonotype. The rearrangement uses TRBV12-3 or TRBV12-4 and TRBJ2-1; no clear D gene. The CDR3 covers 15 residues. The ends were cut back, 1 base at V and 5 bases at J, with 12 bases in the middle. CDR3 DNA sequence: TGTGCCAGCAGTTTAGGTTTAGCAGGTCACAATGAGCAGTTCTTC. It codes for CASSLGLAGHNEQFF.

On this clonotype: At one of its ends the junction is not consistent with the germline gene, which may arise from a read error. The chain has TRBV6-2 or TRBV6-3 and TRBJ1-5; D is undetermined. This CDR3 region has 11 residues. CDR1 MNHEY and CDR2 SVGEGT come from the germline V gene. CDR3 sequence: CASSYSTERYF. The CDR3 region has the DNA TGTGCCAGCAGTTACTCGACCGAAAGGTATTTT.

The chain combines TRBV11-2 with TRBJ2-1; D unclear. The CDR3 totals 13 residues. Trimming took off 0 bases at V and 6 bases at J, with 6 bases between the two ends. The germline V gene encodes CDR1 SGHAT and CDR2 FQNNGV. CDR3 nucleotides: TGTGCCAGCAGCTTAGACCCCCGCAATGAGCAGTTCTTC. Its translation: CASSLDPRNEQFF.

At least ten counts were recorded for this clonotype. V gene TRBV7-6 combines with J gene TRBJ2-2, with D possibly TRBD1 on 6 matching bases. V was pared by 5 bases and J by 5 bases, with 15 bases between. Germline assignment: CDR1 SGHVS and CDR2 FNYEAQ. CDR3 length: 15 amino acids. As DNA, the CDR3 is TGTGCCAGCAGCCCTCAGGGGCCGGGGACCGGGGAGCTGTTTTTT. Translating it yields CASSPQGPGTGELFF.

Many counts were recorded for this clonotype. The chain carries TRBV4-1 and TRBJ2-1; D unclear. CDR3 size: 14 residues. Germline CDR1 reads MGHRA; CDR2 reads YSYEKL. The germline V and J ends were trimmed by 3 bases and 4 bases, with 10 bases remaining between them. The CDR3 is CASSQAFWYNEQFF. CDR3 sequence (DNA): TGCGCCAGCAGCCAGGCCTTTTGGTACAATGAGCAGTTCTTC.

The chain combines TRBV28 with TRBJ2-3; tentative D call: TRBD2 (6 bases). The germline V gene has CDR1 MDHEN and CDR2 SYDVKM. Deletions cut 5 bases from V and 4 bases from J, with 13 bases between. The CDR3 loop spans 14 amino acids. The CDR3 region has the DNA TGTGCCAGCAGTCCACCCGGAGGGTCAGATACGCAGTATTTT. Its translation is CASSPPGGSDTQYF.

This clonotype has just a few counts. The chain joins TRBV13 to TRBJ2-7; no clear D gene. Germline V gene sequence: CDR1 PRHDT, CDR2 FYEKMQ (reference sequence). The CDR3 is 12 amino acids. Trimming took off 3 bases at V and 6 bases at J, with 9 bases between the two ends. CDR3 in DNA: TGTGCCAGCAGCTTTAGGAATACCGAGCAGTACGTC. Encoded protein: CASSFRNTEQYV.

This clonotype was detected a few times. The chain joins TRBV6-2 or TRBV6-3 to TRBJ2-7, with D unresolved. The V and J ends lost 6 bases and 6 bases respectively, with 12 bases between them. Per germline, CDR1 MNHEY and CDR2 SVGEGT. This CDR3 comprises 12 residues. In nucleotides, the CDR3 is TGTGCCAGCAGCCGAACGATGGGCGAGCAGTACGTC. Translating gives CASSRTMGEQYV.

V is TRBV19 and J is TRBJ2-7; 8 positions match TRBD1. The CDR3 totals 14 residues. Per the germline V gene, CDR1 is LNHDA and CDR2 is SQIVND (reference sequence). The junction had 7 bases not matched to a gene; V was cut back by 3 bases and J by 6 bases. The CDR3, as DNA: TGTGCCAGTAGTATCGGAATGACAGGGGCCGAGCAGTACGTC. It yields the protein CASSIGMTGAEQYV.

V and J are TRBV5-8 and TRBJ2-7; D gene ambiguous. CDR3 length: 14 residues. The ends were cut back, 0 bases at V and 2 bases at J, with 9 bases in the middle. Germline CDR1 and CDR2: SGHTS and YDEGEE. CDR3 amino acids: CASSLAVYAYEQYV. CDR3 sequence (DNA): TGTGCCAGCAGCTTGGCAGTATACGCCTACGAGCAGTACGTC.